The clone carrying this TCR beta chain has at least ten counts. The data derive from a study of T cells in Graves' hyperthyroidism and ophthalmopathy. RNA transcripts gave rise to amplified TCR beta CDR3 regions. RT-PCR in the first round (using the HTBI primer set) targeted the TCR CDR3. TCRdb independently ran MiXCR on the multiplex PCR reads; one entry per CDR3 protein. The sample comprises about 600,000 distinct CDR3 sequences, more than 14% of which are singletons, and 9.5% to 15% rests with the top ten. The V gene end was trimmed by 0 bases and the J gene end by 7 bases; junction bases not matched to a gene: 1. Germline CDR1 and CDR2: MNHEY and SMNVEV (reference sequence). CDR3 length: 13 residues.

This receptor was obtained from a woman aged 50 to 60 with Graves' ophthalmopathy. Sample: blood. The rearrangement joins TRBV27 to TRBJ1-2, with TRBD1 identical over 8 bases. The CDR3 is CASSLSGQGGYTF. CDR3 sequence (DNA): TGTGCCAGCAGTTTATCTGGACAGGGTGGCTACACCTTC.